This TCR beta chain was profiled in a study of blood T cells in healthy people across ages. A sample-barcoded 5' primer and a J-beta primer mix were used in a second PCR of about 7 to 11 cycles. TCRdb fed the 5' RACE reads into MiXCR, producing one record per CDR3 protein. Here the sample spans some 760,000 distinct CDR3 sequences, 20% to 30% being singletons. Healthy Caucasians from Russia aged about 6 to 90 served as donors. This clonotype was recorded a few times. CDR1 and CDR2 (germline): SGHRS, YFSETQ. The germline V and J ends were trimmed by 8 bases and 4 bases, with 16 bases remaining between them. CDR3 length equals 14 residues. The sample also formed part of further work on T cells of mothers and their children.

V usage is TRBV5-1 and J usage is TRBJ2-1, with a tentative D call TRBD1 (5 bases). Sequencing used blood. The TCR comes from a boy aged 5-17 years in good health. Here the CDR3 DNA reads TGCGCCAGTACCGTGGGGCCGCTTTACAATGAGCAGTTCTTC. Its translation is CASTVGPLYNEQFF.